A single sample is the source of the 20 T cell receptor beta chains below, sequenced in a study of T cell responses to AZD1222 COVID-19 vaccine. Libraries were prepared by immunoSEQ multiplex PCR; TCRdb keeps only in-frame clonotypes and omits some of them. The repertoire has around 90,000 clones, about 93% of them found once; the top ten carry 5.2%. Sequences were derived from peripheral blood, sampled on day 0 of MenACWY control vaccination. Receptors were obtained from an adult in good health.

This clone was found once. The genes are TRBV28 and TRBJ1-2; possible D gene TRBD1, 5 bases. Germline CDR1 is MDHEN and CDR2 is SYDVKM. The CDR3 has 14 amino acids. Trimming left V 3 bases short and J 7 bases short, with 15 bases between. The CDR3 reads CASSFIRDGAGYTF. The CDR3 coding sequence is TGTGCCAGCAGTTTCATCAGGGACGGTGCTGGCTACACCTTC.

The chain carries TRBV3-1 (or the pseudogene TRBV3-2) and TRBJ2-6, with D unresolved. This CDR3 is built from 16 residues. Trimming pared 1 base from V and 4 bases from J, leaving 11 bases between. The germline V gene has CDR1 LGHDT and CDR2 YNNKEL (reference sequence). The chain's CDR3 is CASSQVPGSGANVLTF. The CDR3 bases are TGTGCCAGCAGCCAAGTGCCCGGGTCCGGGGCCAACGTCCTGACTTTC.

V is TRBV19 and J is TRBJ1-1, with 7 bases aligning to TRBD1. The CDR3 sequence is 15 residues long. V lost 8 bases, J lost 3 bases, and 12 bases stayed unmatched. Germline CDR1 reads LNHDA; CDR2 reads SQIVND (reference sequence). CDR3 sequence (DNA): TGTGCCAGTCGACAGGGCTTAGGAAGGGACACTGAAGCTTTCTTT. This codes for CASRQGLGRDTEAFF. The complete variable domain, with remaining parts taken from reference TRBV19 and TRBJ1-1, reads DGGITQSPKYLFRKEGQNVTLSCEQNLNHDAMYWYRQDPGQGLRLIYYSQIVNDFQKGDIAEGYSVSREKKESFPLTVTSAQKNPTAFYLCASRQGLGRDTEAFFGQGTRLTVV.

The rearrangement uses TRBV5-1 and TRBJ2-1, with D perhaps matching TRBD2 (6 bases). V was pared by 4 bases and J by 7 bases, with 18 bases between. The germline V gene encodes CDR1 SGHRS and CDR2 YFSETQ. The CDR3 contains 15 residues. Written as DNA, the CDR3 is TGCGCCAGCAGCGCCGGACTAACCGGCGCAAATGAGCAGTTCTTC. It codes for CASSAGLTGANEQFF.

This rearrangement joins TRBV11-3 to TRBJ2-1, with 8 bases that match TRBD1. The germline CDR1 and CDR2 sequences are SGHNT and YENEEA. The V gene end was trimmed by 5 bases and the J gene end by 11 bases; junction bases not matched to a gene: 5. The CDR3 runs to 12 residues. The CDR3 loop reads CASSLDRDKQFF. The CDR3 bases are TGTGCCAGCAGCCTGGACAGGGACAAGCAGTTCTTC.

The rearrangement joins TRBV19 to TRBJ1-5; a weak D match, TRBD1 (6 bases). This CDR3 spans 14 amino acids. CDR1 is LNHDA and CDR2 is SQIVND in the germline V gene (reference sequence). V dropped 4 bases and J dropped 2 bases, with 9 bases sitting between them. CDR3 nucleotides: TGTGCCAGTAGTAGGGGGGCTGGCAATCAGCCCCAGCATTTT. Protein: CASSRGAGNQPQHF.

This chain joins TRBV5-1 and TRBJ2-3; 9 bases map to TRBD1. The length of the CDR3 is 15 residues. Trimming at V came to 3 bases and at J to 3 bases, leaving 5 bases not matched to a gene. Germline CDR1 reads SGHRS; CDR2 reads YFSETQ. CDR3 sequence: CASSSQGQGTDTQYF. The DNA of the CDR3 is TGCGCCAGCAGCTCCCAAGGACAGGGGACAGATACGCAGTATTTT.

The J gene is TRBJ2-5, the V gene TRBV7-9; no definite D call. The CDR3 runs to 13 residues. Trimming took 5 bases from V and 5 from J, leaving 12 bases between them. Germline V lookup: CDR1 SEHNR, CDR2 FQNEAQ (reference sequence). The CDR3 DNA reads TGTGCCAGCAGCCCCGGGCAGACCGAGACCCAGTACTTC. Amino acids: CASSPGQTETQYF.

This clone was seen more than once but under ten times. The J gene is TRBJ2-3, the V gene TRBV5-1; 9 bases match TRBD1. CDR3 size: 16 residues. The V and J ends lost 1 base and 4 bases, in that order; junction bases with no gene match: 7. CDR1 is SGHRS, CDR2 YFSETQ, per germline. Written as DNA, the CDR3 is TGCGCCAGCAGCTTGTGGGGTACAGGGGGCGCAGATACGCAGTATTTT. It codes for CASSLWGTGGADTQYF.

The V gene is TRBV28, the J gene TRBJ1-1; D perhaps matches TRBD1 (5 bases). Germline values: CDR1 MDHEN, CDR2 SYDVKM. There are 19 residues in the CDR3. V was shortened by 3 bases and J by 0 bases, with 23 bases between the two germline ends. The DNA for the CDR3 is TGTGCCAGCAGTTTTTTCGAGGGACCGCTAGGCCATATGAACACTGAAGCTTTCTTT. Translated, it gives CASSFFEGPLGHMNTEAFF.

The CDR3 nucleotides read TGTGCCAGCAGTCCCCCCACCGGGCGCTACTATGGCTACACCTTC. It is translated as CASSPPTGRYYGYTF. This chain joins TRBV28 and TRBJ1-2; D is ambiguous. V dropped 5 bases and J dropped 3 bases, with 16 bases sitting between them. This CDR3 is 15 amino acids long. Per the germline V gene, CDR1 is MDHEN and CDR2 is SYDVKM.

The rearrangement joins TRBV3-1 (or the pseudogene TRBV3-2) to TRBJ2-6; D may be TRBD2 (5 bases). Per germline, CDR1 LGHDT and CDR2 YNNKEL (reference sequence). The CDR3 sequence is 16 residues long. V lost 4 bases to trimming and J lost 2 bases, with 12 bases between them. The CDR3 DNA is TGTGCCAGCAGCCTTCGGACTGGGGCTGGGGCCAACGTCCTGACTTTC. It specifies CASSLRTGAGANVLTF.

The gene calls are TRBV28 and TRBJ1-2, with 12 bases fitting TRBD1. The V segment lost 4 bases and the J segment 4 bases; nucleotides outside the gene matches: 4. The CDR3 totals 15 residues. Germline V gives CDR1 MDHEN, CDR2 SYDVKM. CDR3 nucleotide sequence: TGTGCCAGCAGTTGGGGACAGGGGGCGATCTATGGCTACACCTTC. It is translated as CASSWGQGAIYGYTF.

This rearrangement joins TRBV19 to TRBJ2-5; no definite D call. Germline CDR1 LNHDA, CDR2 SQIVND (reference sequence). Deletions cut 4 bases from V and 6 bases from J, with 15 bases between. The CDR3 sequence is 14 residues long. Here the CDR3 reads CASSTVDLPKTQYF. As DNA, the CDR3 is TGTGCCAGTAGTACGGTGGACCTCCCAAAGACCCAGTACTTC. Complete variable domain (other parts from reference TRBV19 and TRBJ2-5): DGGITQSPKYLFRKEGQNVTLSCEQNLNHDAMYWYRQDPGQGLRLIYYSQIVNDFQKGDIAEGYSVSREKKESFPLTVTSAQKNPTAFYLCASSTVDLPKTQYFGPGTRLLVL.

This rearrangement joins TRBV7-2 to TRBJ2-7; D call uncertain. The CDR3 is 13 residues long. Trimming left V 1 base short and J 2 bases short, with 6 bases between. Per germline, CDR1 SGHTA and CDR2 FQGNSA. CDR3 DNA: TGTGCCAGCAGCTTAGACTACACCTACGAGCAGTACTTC. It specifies CASSLDYTYEQYF.

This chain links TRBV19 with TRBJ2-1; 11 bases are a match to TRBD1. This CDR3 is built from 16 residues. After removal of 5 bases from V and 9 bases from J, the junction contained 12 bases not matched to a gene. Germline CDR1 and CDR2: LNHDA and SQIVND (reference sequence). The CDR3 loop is CASSSSGQGAQGEQFF. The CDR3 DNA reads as TGTGCCAGTAGTTCCAGTGGACAGGGGGCGCAGGGTGAGCAGTTCTTC. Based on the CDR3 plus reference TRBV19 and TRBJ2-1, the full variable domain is DGGITQSPKYLFRKEGQNVTLSCEQNLNHDAMYWYRQDPGQGLRLIYYSQIVNDFQKGDIAEGYSVSREKKESFPLTVTSAQKNPTAFYLCASSSSGQGAQGEQFFGPGTRLTVL.

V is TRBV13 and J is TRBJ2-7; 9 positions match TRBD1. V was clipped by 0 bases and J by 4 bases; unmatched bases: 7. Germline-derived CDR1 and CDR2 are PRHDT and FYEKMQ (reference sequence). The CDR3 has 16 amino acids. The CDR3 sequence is CASSLGARTGVYEQYF. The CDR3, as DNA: TGTGCCAGCAGCTTAGGGGCCCGGACAGGGGTGTACGAGCAGTACTTC.

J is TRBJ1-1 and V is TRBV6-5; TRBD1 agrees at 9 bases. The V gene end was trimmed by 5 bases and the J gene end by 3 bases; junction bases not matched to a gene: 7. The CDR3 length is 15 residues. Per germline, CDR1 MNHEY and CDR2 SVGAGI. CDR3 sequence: CASSSSQGADTEAFF. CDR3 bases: TGTGCCAGCAGTAGCTCACAGGGGGCGGACACTGAAGCTTTCTTT.

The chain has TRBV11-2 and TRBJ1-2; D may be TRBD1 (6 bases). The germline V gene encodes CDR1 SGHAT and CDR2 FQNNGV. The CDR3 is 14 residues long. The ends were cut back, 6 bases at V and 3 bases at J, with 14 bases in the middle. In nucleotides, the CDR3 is TGTGCCAGCAGGGCAATAGGGGGTGACTATGGCTACACCTTC. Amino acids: CASRAIGGDYGYTF.

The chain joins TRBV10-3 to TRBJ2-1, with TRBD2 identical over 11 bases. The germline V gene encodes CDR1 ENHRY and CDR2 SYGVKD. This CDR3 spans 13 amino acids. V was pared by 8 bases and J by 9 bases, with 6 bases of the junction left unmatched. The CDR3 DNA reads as TGTGCCATCGGCGGGACTAGCGGCGGTGAGCAGTTCTTC. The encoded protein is CAIGGTSGGEQFF.